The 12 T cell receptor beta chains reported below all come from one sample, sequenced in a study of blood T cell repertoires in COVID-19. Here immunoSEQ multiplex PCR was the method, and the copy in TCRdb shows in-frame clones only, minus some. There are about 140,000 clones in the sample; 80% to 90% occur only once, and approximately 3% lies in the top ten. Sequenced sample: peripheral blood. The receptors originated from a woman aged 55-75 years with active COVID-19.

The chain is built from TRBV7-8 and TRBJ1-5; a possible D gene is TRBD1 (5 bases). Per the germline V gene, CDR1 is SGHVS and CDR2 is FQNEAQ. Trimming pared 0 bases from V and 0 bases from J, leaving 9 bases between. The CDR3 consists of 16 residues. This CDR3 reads CASSLAQVLSNQPQHF. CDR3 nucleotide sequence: TGTGCCAGCAGCTTAGCACAGGTACTTAGCAATCAGCCCCAGCATTTT. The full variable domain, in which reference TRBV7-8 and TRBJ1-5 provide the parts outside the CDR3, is GAGVSQSPRYKVAKRGQDVALRCDPISGHVSLFWYQQALGQGPEFLTYFQNEAQLDKSGLPSDRFFAERPEGSVSTLKIQRTQQEDSAVYLCASSLAQVLSNQPQHFGDGTRLSIL.

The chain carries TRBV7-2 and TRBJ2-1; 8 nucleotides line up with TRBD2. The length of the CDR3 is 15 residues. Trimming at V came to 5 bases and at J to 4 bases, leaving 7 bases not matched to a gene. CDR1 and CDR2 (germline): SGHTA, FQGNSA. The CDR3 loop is CASSLTGTSYNEQFF. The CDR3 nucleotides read TGTGCCAGCAGCCTAACCGGGACTAGTTACAATGAGCAGTTCTTC. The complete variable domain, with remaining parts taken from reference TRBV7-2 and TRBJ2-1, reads GAGVSQSPSNKVTEKGKDVELRCDPISGHTALYWYRQSLGQGLEFLIYFQGNSAPDKSGLPSDRFSAERTGGSVSTLTIQRTQQEDSAVYLCASSLTGTSYNEQFFGPGTRLTVL.

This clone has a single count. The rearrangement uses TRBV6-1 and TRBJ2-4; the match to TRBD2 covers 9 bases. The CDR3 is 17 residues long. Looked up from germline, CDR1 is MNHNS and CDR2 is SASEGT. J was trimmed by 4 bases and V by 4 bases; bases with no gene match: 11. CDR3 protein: CASSVGTRLAEKNIQYF. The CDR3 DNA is TGTGCCAGCAGTGTGGGAACGCGACTAGCGGAGAAAAACATTCAGTACTTC.

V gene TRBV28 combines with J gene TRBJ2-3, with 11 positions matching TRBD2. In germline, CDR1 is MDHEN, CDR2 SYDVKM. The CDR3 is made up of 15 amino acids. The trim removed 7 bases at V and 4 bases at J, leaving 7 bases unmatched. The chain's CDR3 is CASKDSGRGADTQYF. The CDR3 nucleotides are TGTGCCAGCAAGGATAGCGGGAGGGGGGCAGATACGCAGTATTTT.

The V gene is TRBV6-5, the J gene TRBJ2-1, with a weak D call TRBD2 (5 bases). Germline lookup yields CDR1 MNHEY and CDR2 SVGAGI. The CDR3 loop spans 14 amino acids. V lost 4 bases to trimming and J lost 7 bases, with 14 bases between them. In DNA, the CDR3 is TGTGCCAGCAGTTCCACTCAGCGCGGGAATGAGCAGTTCTTC. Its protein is CASSSTQRGNEQFF.

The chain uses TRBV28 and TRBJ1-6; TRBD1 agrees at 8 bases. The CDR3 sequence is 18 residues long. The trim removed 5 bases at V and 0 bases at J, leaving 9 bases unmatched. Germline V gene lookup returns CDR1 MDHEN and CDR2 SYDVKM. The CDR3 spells CASSQPGQVSSYNSPLHF. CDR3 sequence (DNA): TGTGCCAGCAGTCAGCCGGGACAGGTTAGCTCCTATAATTCACCCCTCCACTTT.

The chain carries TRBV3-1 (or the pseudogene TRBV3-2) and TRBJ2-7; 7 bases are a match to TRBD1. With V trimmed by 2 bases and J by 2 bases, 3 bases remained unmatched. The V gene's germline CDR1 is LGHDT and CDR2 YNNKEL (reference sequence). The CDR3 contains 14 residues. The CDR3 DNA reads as TGTGCCAGCAGCCAATTCGGACAGGCCTACGAGCAGTACTTC. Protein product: CASSQFGQAYEQYF.

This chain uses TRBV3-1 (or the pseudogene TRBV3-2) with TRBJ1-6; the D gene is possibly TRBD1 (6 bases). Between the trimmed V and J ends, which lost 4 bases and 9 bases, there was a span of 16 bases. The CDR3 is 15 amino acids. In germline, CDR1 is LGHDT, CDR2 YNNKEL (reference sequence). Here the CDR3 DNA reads TGTGCCAGCAGCCTCGGGGGGGCAGGGGTTTCACCCCTCCACTTT. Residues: CASSLGGAGVSPLHF.

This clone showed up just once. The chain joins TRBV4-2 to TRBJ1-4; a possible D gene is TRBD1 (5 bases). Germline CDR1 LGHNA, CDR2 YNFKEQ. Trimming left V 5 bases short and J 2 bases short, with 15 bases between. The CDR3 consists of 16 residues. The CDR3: CASSKRLAGTNEKLFF. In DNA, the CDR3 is TGTGCCAGCAGCAAAAGATTGGCAGGGACTAATGAAAAACTGTTTTTT.

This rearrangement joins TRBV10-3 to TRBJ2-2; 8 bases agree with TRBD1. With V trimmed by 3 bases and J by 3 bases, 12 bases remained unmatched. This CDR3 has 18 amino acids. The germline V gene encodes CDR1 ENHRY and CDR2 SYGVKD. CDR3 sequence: CAISDTTRTGWDTGELFF. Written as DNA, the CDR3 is TGTGCCATCAGTGATACAACGAGGACAGGGTGGGACACCGGGGAGCTGTTTTTT.

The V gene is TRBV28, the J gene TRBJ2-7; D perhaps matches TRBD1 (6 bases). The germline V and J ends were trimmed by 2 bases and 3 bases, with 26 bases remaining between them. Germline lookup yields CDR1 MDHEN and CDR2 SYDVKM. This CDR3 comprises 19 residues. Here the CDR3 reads CASSLRPNHRAEKDYEQYF. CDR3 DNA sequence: TGTGCCAGCAGTTTAAGACCGAACCACAGGGCAGAGAAGGACTACGAGCAGTACTTC.

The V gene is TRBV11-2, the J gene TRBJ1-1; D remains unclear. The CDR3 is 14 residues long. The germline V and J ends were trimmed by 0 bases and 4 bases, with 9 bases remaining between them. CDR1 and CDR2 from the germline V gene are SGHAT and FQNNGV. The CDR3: CASSLDGSGTEAFF. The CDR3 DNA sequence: TGTGCCAGCAGCTTAGACGGGTCGGGCACTGAAGCTTTCTTT. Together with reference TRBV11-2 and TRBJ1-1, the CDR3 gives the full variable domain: EAGVAQSPRYKIIEKRQSVAFWCNPISGHATLYWYQQILGQGPKLLIQFQNNGVVDDSQLPKDRFSAERLKGVDSTLKIQPAKLEDSAVYLCASSLDGSGTEAFFGQGTRLTVV.